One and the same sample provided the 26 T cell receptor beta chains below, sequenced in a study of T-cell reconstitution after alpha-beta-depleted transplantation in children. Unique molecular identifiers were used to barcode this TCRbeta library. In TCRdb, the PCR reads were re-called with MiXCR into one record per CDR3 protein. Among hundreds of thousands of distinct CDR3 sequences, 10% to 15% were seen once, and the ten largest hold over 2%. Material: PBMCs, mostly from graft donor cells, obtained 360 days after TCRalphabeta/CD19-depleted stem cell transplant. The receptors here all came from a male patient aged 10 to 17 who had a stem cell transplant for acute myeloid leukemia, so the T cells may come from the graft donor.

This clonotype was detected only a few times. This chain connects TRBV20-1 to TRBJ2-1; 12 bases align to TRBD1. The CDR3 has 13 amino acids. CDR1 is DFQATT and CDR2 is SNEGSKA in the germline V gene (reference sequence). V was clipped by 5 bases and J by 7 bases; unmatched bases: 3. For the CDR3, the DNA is TGCAGTGCTGGGGACAGGGGGCCTAATGAGCAGTTCTTC. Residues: CSAGDRGPNEQFF.

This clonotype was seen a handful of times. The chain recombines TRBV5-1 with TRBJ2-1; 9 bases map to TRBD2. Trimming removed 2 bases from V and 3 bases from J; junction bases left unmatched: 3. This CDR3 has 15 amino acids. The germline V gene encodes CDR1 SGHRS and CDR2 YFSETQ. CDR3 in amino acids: CASSLIAGDYNEQFF. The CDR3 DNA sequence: TGCGCCAGCAGCTTAATAGCGGGAGACTACAATGAGCAGTTCTTC.

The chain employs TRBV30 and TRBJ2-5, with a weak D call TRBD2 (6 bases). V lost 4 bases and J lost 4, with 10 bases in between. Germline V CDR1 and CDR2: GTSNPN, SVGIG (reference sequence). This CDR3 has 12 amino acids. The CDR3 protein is CAWTKGLETQYF. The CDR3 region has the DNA TGTGCCTGGACGAAGGGACTAGAGACCCAGTACTTC.

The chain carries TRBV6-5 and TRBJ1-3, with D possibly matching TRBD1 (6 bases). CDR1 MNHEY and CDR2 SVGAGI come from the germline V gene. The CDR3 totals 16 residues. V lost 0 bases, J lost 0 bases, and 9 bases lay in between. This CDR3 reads CASSYSRQDSGNTIYF. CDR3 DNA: TGTGCCAGCAGTTACTCACGACAGGACTCTGGAAACACCATATATTTT.

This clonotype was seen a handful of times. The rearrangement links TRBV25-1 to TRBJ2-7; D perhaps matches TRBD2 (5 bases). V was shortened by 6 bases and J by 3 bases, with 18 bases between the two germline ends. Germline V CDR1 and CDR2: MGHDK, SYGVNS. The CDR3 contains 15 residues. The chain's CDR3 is CASRGPDSSLYEQYF. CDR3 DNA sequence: TGTGCCAGCAGGGGTCCGGACTCTTCCCTCTACGAGCAGTACTTC.

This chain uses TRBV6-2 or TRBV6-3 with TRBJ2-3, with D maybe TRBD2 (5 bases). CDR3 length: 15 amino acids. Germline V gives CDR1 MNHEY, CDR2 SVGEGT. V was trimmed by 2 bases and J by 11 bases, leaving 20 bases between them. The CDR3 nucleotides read TGTGCCAGCAGTTACAGTTTCGGAATTACTCGGGGGCAGTATTTT. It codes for CASSYSFGITRGQYF.

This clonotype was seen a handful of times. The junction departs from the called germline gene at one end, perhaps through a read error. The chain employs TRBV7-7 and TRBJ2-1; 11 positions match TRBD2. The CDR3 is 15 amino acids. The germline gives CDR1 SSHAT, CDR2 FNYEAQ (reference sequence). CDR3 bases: TGTGCTAGCAGCTTAGCGCAGGGACTAGCGGATGAGCAGTTCTTC. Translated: CASSLAQGLADEQFF.

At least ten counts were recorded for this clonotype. The CDR3 is CSVGQGSSGANVLTF. In DNA form, the CDR3 reads TGCAGCGTTGGCCAGGGGAGCTCTGGGGCCAACGTCCTGACTTTC. The rearrangement joins TRBV29-1 to TRBJ2-6; D is perhaps TRBD1 (6 bases). The CDR3 length is 15 residues. V lost 4 bases and J lost 0, with 10 bases in between. Germline CDR1 and CDR2: SQVTM and ANQGSEA.

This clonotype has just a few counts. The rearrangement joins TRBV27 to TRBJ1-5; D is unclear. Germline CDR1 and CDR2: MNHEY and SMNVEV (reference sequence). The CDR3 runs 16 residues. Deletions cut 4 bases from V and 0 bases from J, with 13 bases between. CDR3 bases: TGTGCCAGCAGTTCCGAGTTTACCCATAGCAATCAGCCCCAGCATTTT. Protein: CASSSEFTHSNQPQHF.

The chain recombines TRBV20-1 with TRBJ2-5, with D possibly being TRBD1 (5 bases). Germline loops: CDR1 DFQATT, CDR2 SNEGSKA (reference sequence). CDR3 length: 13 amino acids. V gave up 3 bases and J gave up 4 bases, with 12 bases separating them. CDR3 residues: CSASAGLRETQYF. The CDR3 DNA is TGCAGTGCTAGCGCAGGGCTGAGAGAGACCCAGTACTTC.

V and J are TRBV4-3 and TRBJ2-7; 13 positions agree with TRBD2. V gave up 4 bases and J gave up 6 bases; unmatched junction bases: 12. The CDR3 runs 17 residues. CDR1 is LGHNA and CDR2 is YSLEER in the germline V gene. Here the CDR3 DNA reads TGCGCCAGCAGCCGGATCGGACTAGCGGGAGAAGCTTGCGAGCAGTACTTC. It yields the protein CASSRIGLAGEACEQYF.

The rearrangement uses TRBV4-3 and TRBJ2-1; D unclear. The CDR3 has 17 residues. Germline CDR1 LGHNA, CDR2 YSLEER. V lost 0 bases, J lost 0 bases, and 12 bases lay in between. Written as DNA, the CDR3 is TGCGCCAGCAGCCAAGATCCCCCTCGGGCCTCCTACAATGAGCAGTTCTTC. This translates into CASSQDPPRASYNEQFF.

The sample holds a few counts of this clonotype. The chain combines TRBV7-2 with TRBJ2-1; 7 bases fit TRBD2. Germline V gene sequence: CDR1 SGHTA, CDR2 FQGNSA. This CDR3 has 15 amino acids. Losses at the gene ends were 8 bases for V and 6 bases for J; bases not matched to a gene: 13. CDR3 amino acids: CASFFGGGPGNEQFF. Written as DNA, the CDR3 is TGTGCCAGCTTTTTTGGGGGAGGGCCAGGCAATGAGCAGTTCTTC.

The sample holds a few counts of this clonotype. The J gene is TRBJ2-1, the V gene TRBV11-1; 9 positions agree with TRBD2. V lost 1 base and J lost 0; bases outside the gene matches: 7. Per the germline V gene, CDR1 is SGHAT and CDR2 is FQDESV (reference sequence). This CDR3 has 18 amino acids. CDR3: CASSLGGSGRSSYNEQFF. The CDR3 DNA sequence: TGTGCCAGCAGCTTAGGTGGTAGCGGGAGAAGCTCCTACAATGAGCAGTTCTTC.

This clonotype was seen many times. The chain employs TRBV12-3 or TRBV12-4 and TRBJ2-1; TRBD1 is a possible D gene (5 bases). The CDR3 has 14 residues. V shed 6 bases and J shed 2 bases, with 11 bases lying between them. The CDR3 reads CASSLTGPYNEQFF. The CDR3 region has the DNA TGTGCCAGCAGCTTAACAGGACCCTACAATGAGCAGTTCTTC.

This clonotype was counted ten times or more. The CDR3 DNA follows: TGTGCCAGCAGTCCCATTCCAAGGGAGGGTAGGGATCAGCCCCAGCATTTT. This sequence encodes CASSPIPREGRDQPQHF. The V and J genes are TRBV12-3 or TRBV12-4 and TRBJ1-5, with no clear D. V was trimmed by 5 bases and J by 5 bases, leaving 22 bases between them. CDR3 length equals 17 residues.

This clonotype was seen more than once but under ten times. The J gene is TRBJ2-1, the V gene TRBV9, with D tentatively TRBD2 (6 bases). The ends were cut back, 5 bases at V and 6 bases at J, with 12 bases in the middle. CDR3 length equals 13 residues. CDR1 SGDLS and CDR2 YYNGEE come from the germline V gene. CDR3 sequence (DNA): TGTGCCAGCAGTCGAGTCGGGGGCAATGAGCAGTTCTTC. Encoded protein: CASSRVGGNEQFF.

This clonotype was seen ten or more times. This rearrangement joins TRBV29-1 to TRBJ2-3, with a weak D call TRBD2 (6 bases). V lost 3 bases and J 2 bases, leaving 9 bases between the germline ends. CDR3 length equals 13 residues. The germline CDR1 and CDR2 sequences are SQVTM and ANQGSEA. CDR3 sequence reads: CSVELAYTDTQYF. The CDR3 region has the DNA TGCAGCGTTGAGCTAGCGTACACAGATACGCAGTATTTT.

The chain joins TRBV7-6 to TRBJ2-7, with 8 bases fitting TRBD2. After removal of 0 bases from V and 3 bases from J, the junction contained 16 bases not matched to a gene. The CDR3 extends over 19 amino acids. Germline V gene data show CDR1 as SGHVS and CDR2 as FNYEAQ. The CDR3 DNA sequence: TGTGCCAGCAGCTTAGCGTTTACGAGCGGGAGTTCCAATTACTACGAGCAGTACTTC. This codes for CASSLAFTSGSSNYYEQYF.

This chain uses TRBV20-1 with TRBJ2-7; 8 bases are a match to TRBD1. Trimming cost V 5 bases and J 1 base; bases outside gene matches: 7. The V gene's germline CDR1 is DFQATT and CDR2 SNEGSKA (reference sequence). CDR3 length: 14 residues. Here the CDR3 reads CSAERTGWSYEQYF. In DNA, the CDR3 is TGCAGTGCTGAACGGACAGGGTGGTCCTACGAGCAGTACTTC.

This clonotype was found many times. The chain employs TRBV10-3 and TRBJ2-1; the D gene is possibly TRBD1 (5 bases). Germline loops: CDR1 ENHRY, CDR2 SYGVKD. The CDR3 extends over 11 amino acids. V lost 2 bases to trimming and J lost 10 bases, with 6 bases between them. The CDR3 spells CAISEGHEQFF. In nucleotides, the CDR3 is TGTGCCATCAGTGAGGGACACGAGCAGTTCTTC.

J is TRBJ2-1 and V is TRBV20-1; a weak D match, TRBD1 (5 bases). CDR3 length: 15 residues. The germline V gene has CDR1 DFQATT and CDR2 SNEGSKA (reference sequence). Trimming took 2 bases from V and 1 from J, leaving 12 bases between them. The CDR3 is CSARTDTSSYNEQFF. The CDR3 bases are TGCAGTGCTAGAACGGACACATCGTCCTACAATGAGCAGTTCTTC.

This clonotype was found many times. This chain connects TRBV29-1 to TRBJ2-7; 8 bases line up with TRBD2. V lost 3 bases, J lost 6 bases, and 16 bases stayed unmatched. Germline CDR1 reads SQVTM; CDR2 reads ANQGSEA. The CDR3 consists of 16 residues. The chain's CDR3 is CSVEMIAREGGGEQYF. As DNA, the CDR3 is TGCAGCGTTGAGATGATAGCCCGGGAGGGAGGGGGCGAGCAGTACTTC.

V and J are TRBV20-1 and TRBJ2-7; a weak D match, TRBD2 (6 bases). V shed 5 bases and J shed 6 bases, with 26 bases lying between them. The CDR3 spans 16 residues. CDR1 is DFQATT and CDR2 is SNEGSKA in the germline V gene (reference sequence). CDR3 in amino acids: CSALPEWGGPLSEQYF. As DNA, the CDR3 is TGCAGTGCTCTACCAGAGTGGGGAGGCCCCCTTTCCGAGCAGTACTTC.

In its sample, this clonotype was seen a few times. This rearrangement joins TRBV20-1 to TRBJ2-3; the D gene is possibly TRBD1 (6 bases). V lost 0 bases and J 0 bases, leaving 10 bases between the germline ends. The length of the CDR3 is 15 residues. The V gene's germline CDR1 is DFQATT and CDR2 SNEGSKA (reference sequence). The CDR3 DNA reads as TGCAGTGCTAGAGACATTACAGGGAGCACAGATACGCAGTATTTT. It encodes CSARDITGSTDTQYF.

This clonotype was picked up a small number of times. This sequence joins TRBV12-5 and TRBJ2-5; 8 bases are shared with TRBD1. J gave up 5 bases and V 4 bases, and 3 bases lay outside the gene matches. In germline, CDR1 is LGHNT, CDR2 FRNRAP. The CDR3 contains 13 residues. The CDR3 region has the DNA TGTGCTAGTGGTTCAGGGGGCATGGAGACCCAGTACTTC. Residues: CASGSGGMETQYF.